This TCR beta chain was found in a study of blood T cell repertoires in COVID-19. The CDR3 has 16 residues. Trimming took 2 bases from V and 4 from J; bases not matched to a gene: 12. Per germline, CDR1 SGHRS and CDR2 YFSETQ. Method: immunoSEQ multiplex PCR; TCRdb's copy keeps in-frame clones and lacks some. The sample has 50,000 or so clones; approximately 80% are singletons. The sequence derives from a human donor with active or convalescent COVID-19. The donor label of this sample is uncertain. Sample: peripheral blood. This chain uses TRBV5-1 with TRBJ2-7, with 7 bases identical to TRBD2. In DNA form, the CDR3 reads TGCGCCAGCAGCTTAGCCAGCGGGAAGGCCCTTTACGAGCAGTACTTC. Amino acids: CASSLASGKALYEQYF. Full variable domain (outside the CDR3, taken from reference TRBV5-1 and TRBJ2-7): KAGVTQTPRYLIKTRGQQVTLSCSPISGHRSVSWYQQTPGQGLQFLFEYFSETQRNKGNFPGRFSGRQFSNSRSEMNVSTLELGDSALYLCASSLASGKALYEQYFGPGTRLTVT.